The TCR beta chain under discussion was sequenced for a study of Ad26.COV2.S vaccination and SARS-CoV-2 variants. About the research overall: Donor allocation was to the COV1001 Ad26.COV2.S trial arm. Donor got 5x10^10 or 1x10^11 viral particles of Ad26.COV2.S.

Findings and limits, study-wide: It is possible that the TCR breadth and depth analyses underestimated the total T cell responses.

Documented treatment: around 19 received Ad26.COV2.S at low or high dose, single or two shots; several received placebo; per-sample allocation not given. Day 63 after the first injection of vaccine or placebo was the sampling time. The CDR3 has 16 residues. CDR1 and CDR2 from the germline V gene are KGHSH and LQKENI. V shed 4 bases and J shed 0 bases, with 15 bases lying between them. Concerning this clone itself: No antigen is known for it.

The assay was immunoSEQ multiplex PCR, and TCRdb's table has in-frame clones only and misses some. The top ten hold approximately 3% of the sample, which has around 270,000 clones, around nine tenths seen once. The chain uses TRBV18 and TRBJ1-1, with TRBD1 as a possible D gene (5 bases). This sequence was found in a person aged 18 to 65 who received the Ad26.COV2.S COVID-19 vaccine or a placebo. The sequencing used peripheral blood, collected in a trial of Ad26.COV2.S vaccine versus placebo. CDR3 sequence reads: CASSRPVRGMNTEAFF. CDR3 DNA sequence: TGTGCCAGCTCACGACCGGTCCGGGGGATGAACACTGAAGCTTTCTTT.